The sequence of this TCR beta chain was determined in a study of regulatory T cells in long-lasting Graves disease. Arm-PCR with iRepertoire HTBI primers amplified the CDR3 regions for these TCR beta libraries. In TCRdb, the multiplex PCR reads were re-called with MiXCR into one record per CDR3 protein. The table records approximately 350,000 distinct CDR3 sequences, roughly a sixth of them present only once. Time point: newly diagnosed GD, antithyroid drugs for less than 3 months. RNA from PBMCs was the source of the TCR library. These same records also appear under a second study, on T cells in Graves' hyperthyroidism and ophthalmopathy.

The sequenced sample was peripheral blood mononuclear cells (PBMCs), obtained at new diagnosis, from a patient treated with antithyroid drugs. The TCR comes from a middle-aged man with Graves disease.

CDR3: CASSLNYEAFF. In nucleotides, the CDR3 is TGTGCCAGCAGCTTAAACTATGAAGCTTTCTTT. This chain links TRBV7-9 with TRBJ1-1; D unclear. The V gene lost 2 bases and the J gene lost 7 bases, with 5 bases spanning the gap. Germline-derived CDR1 and CDR2 are SEHNR and FQNEAQ (reference sequence). This CDR3 is 11 amino acids long.